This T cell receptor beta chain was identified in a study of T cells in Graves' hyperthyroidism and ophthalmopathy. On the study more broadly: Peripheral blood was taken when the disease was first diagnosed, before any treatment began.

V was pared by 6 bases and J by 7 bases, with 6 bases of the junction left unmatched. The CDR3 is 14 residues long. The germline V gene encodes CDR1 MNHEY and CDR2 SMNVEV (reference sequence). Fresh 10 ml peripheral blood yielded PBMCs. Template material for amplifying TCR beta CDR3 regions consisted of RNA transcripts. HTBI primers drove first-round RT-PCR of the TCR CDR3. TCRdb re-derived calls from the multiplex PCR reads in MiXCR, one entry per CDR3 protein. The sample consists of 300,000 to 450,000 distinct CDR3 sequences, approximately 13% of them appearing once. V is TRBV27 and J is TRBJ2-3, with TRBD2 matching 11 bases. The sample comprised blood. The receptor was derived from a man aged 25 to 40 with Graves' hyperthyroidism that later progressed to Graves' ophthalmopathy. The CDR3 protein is CASRTSGAQYTQYF. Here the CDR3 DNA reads TGTGCCAGCAGGACTAGCGGGGCCCAATATACGCAGTATTTT.